These T cell receptor beta chains were read from a single sample in a study of cytomegalovirus exposure and HLA in healthy donors. Generated by immunoSEQ multiplex PCR, the TCRdb table keeps only in-frame clones and is missing some. The repertoire includes 240,000 or so clones, around 76% of them detected once, and over 5% sits in the top ten. The sequenced material came from PBMCs. The receptors stem from a woman aged 40 to 50 in good health and CMV-seropositive. CDR3s include the opening cysteine and the closing phenylalanine or tryptophan. The D gene is left open where the match is weak. Size tells how often a clone was seen (once, few, many) or the class of an expanded clone, and some rows leave it out.

j_gene: TRBJ1-4
v_gene: TRBV5-1
d_gene: TRBD1
abundance: .
CDR3aa: CASSLGTGRYEKLFF
CDR3nt: TGCGCCAGCAGCTTGGGGACAGGGAGGTATGAAAAACTGTTTTTT

j_gene: TRBJ1-1
v_gene: TRBV6-5
d_gene: .
abundance: .
CDR3aa: CASRPVQGRNTEAFF
CDR3nt: TGTGCCAGCAGACCCGTACAGGGAAGGAACACTGAAGCTTTCTTT

j_gene: TRBJ2-5
v_gene: TRBV7-9
d_gene: .
abundance: .
CDR3aa: CASSLPGDMREETQYF
CDR3nt: TGTGCCAGCAGCTTACCAGGGGATATGAGAGAAGAGACCCAGTACTTC

j_gene: TRBJ2-7
v_gene: TRBV9
d_gene: TRBD1
abundance: .
CDR3aa: CASSVRDRGYEQYF
CDR3nt: TGTGCCAGCAGCGTCCGGGACAGGGGCTACGAGCAGTACTTC

j_gene: TRBJ1-3
v_gene: TRBV9
d_gene: TRBD1
abundance: .
CDR3aa: CASSVEDRGGGNTIYF
CDR3nt: TGTGCCAGCAGCGTAGAGGACAGGGGAGGTGGAAACACCATATATTTT

j_gene: TRBJ2-3
v_gene: TRBV7-6
d_gene: .
abundance: .
CDR3aa: CATAPEIRPTDTQYF
CDR3nt: TGTGCCACAGCTCCGGAGATCCGTCCCACAGATACGCAGTATTTT

j_gene: TRBJ1-2
v_gene: TRBV5-1
d_gene: TRBD1
abundance: .
CDR3aa: CASSLGQGSYGYTF
CDR3nt: TGCGCCAGCAGCTTGGGACAGGGTTCCTATGGCTACACCTTC

j_gene: TRBJ2-7
v_gene: TRBV19
d_gene: TRBD1
abundance: .
CDR3aa: CASSRRTGVNEQYF
CDR3nt: TGTGCCAGTAGTAGACGGACAGGGGTAAACGAGCAGTACTTC

j_gene: TRBJ2-1
v_gene: TRBV19
d_gene: .
abundance: once
CDR3aa: CASSSILAHEQFF
CDR3nt: TGTGCCAGTAGTTCGATACTAGCTCATGAGCAGTTCTTC

j_gene: TRBJ2-1
v_gene: TRBV30
d_gene: .
abundance: .
CDR3aa: CAWSDPRGYSYNEQFF
CDR3nt: TGTGCCTGGAGTGACCCCCGGGGGTACTCCTACAATGAGCAGTTCTTC

j_gene: TRBJ2-2
v_gene: TRBV9
d_gene: TRBD2
abundance: few
CDR3aa: CASSVVGSGVTGELFF
CDR3nt: TGTGCCAGCAGCGTAGTTGGTAGCGGGGTAACCGGGGAGCTGTTTTTT

j_gene: TRBJ2-1
v_gene: TRBV5-1
d_gene: .
abundance: few
CDR3aa: CASSFELNSYNEQFF
CDR3nt: TGCGCCAGCAGCTTTGAGCTAAACTCCTACAATGAGCAGTTCTTC

j_gene: TRBJ1-2
v_gene: TRBV30
d_gene: .
abundance: .
CDR3aa: CAWSQDTKDYTF
CDR3nt: TGTGCCTGGAGTCAGGACACCAAAGACTACACCTTC

j_gene: TRBJ2-1
v_gene: TRBV10-3
d_gene: .
abundance: .
CDR3aa: CAMRSGDEQFF
CDR3nt: TGTGCCATGCGATCGGGAGATGAGCAGTTCTTC

j_gene: TRBJ1-1
v_gene: TRBV6-6
d_gene: .
abundance: .
CDR3aa: CASSREGGYTEAFF
CDR3nt: TGTGCCAGCAGCAGAGAAGGGGGTTATACTGAAGCTTTCTTT

j_gene: TRBJ1-1
v_gene: TRBV4-2
d_gene: TRBD1
abundance: .
CDR3aa: CASSQVTGGNTEAFF
CDR3nt: TGTGCCAGCAGCCAAGTTACAGGGGGGAACACTGAAGCTTTCTTT

j_gene: TRBJ1-1
v_gene: TRBV7-2
d_gene: .
abundance: .
CDR3aa: CASSLVRTEAFF
CDR3nt: TGTGCCAGCAGCTTAGTTCGCACTGAAGCTTTCTTT

j_gene: TRBJ1-2
v_gene: TRBV5-6
d_gene: TRBD1
abundance: .
CDR3aa: CASSLGTGNMDGYTF
CDR3nt: TGTGCCAGCAGCCTAGGGACAGGGAATATGGATGGCTACACCTTC

j_gene: TRBJ2-7
v_gene: TRBV13
d_gene: .
abundance: .
CDR3aa: CASSLGHPYEQYF
CDR3nt: TGTGCCAGCAGCTTGGGACACCCCTACGAGCAGTACTTC

j_gene: TRBJ2-4
v_gene: TRBV2
d_gene: .
abundance: .
CDR3aa: CASSVEGVQYF
CDR3nt: TGTGCCAGCAGCGTTGAAGGGGTTCAGTACTTC

j_gene: TRBJ2-1
v_gene: TRBV19
d_gene: .
abundance: .
CDR3aa: CASGGMGLYNEQFF
CDR3nt: TGTGCCAGTGGTGGGATGGGGCTCTACAATGAGCAGTTCTTC

j_gene: TRBJ1-1
v_gene: TRBV7-8
d_gene: .
abundance: once
CDR3aa: CASSPMAMNTEAFF
CDR3nt: TGTGCCAGCAGTCCAATGGCCATGAACACTGAAGCTTTCTTT

j_gene: TRBJ2-7
v_gene: TRBV23-1
d_gene: .
abundance: .
CDR3aa: CASSHLLYEQYF
CDR3nt: TGCGCCAGCAGTCACCTTCTTTACGAGCAGTACTTC

j_gene: TRBJ2-7
v_gene: TRBV5-1
d_gene: .
abundance: .
CDR3aa: CASTWRLGDYEQYF
CDR3nt: TGCGCCAGCACCTGGAGGCTAGGGGACTACGAGCAGTACTTC

j_gene: TRBJ2-7
v_gene: TRBV7-9
d_gene: .
abundance: once
CDR3aa: CSSSYDRFEQYF
CDR3nt: TGTTCCAGCAGCTACGACAGATTCGAGCAGTACTTC

j_gene: TRBJ2-5
v_gene: TRBV12-5
d_gene: .
abundance: .
CDR3aa: CASGRVSETQYF
CDR3nt: TGTGCTAGTGGGCGAGTATCGGAGACCCAGTACTTC

j_gene: TRBJ2-7
v_gene: TRBV5-1
d_gene: .
abundance: .
CDR3aa: CASSLGASSRSYEQYF
CDR3nt: TGCGCCAGCAGCTTGGGGGCGTCATCCCGCTCCTACGAGCAGTACTTC

j_gene: TRBJ2-3
v_gene: TRBV5-1
d_gene: TRBD2
abundance: once
CDR3aa: CASSWGGRSSTDTQYF
CDR3nt: TGCGCCAGCAGCTGGGGGGGACGGAGTAGCACAGATACGCAGTATTTT

j_gene: TRBJ2-7
v_gene: TRBV27
d_gene: .
abundance: .
CDR3aa: CASSPGSSSYEQYF
CDR3nt: TGTGCCAGCAGTCCCGGGTCAAGCTCCTACGAGCAGTACTTC

j_gene: TRBJ2-7
v_gene: TRBV18
d_gene: TRBD2
abundance: .
CDR3aa: CASSPEREIRYEQYF
CDR3nt: TGTGCCAGCTCACCGGAGCGGGAAATAAGATACGAGCAGTACTTC

j_gene: TRBJ1-2
v_gene: TRBV7-2
d_gene: .
abundance: .
CDR3aa: CASSLPRAGHYGYTF
CDR3nt: TGTGCCAGCAGCTTACCTCGGGCGGGACACTATGGCTACACCTTC

j_gene: TRBJ2-3
v_gene: TRBV13
d_gene: TRBD2
abundance: .
CDR3aa: CASSFGTSKTDTQYF
CDR3nt: TGTGCCAGCAGCTTCGGGACTAGCAAAACAGATACGCAGTATTTT

j_gene: TRBJ1-6
v_gene: TRBV11-2
d_gene: TRBD1
abundance: .
CDR3aa: CASSSTQGASRSPLHF
CDR3nt: TGTGCCAGCAGCTCAACCCAGGGGGCAAGTAGGTCACCCCTCCACTTT

j_gene: TRBJ2-5
v_gene: TRBV4-2
d_gene: .
abundance: .
CDR3aa: CASSLGGSGETQYF
CDR3nt: TGTGCCAGCAGCCTCGGCGGTTCTGGGGAGACCCAGTACTTC

j_gene: TRBJ1-2
v_gene: TRBV7-2
d_gene: .
abundance: .
CDR3aa: CASSLESIYGYTF
CDR3nt: TGTGCCAGCAGCTTAGAAAGCATCTATGGCTACACCTTC

j_gene: TRBJ2-7
v_gene: TRBV5-1
d_gene: .
abundance: .
CDR3aa: CASSSGQSYEQYF
CDR3nt: TGCGCCAGCAGCTCAGGACAGTCCTACGAGCAGTACTTC

j_gene: TRBJ2-7
v_gene: TRBV19
d_gene: TRBD2
abundance: .
CDR3aa: CASSLGVVTSGSSYGSYEQYF
CDR3nt: TGTGCCAGTAGTCTGGGGGTAGTGACTAGCGGTAGCTCCTACGGGTCCTACGAGCAGTACTTC

j_gene: TRBJ2-7
v_gene: TRBV18
d_gene: TRBD2
abundance: few
CDR3aa: CASSPRASGRKYEQYF
CDR3nt: TGTGCCAGCTCACCACGGGCTAGCGGGAGGAAATACGAGCAGTACTTC

j_gene: TRBJ2-1
v_gene: TRBV7-9
d_gene: .
abundance: .
CDR3aa: CSSSLLRGQFF
CDR3nt: TGTTCCAGCAGCTTATTACGGGGGCAGTTCTTC

j_gene: TRBJ2-5
v_gene: TRBV5-1
d_gene: TRBD2
abundance: .
CDR3aa: CASSTSGSRETQYF
CDR3nt: TGCGCCAGCAGCACTAGCGGGAGTAGAGAGACCCAGTACTTC

j_gene: TRBJ1-3
v_gene: TRBV25-1
d_gene: TRBD1
abundance: .
CDR3aa: CASSESTGRGNTIYF
CDR3nt: TGTGCCAGCAGTGAATCGACAGGGAGGGGAAACACCATATATTTT

j_gene: TRBJ1-4
v_gene: TRBV7-8
d_gene: .
abundance: once
CDR3aa: CASSLQRLTNEKLFF
CDR3nt: TGTGCCAGCAGCTTACAGAGACTAACTAATGAAAAACTGTTTTTT

j_gene: TRBJ1-2
v_gene: TRBV6-5
d_gene: .
abundance: once
CDR3aa: CASTRSSIGGYGYTF
CDR3nt: TGTGCCAGCACCCGATCGAGCATTGGAGGCTATGGCTACACCTTC